The clone carrying this T cell receptor beta chain was detected once. This record belongs to a study of blood T cell repertoires in COVID-19. This table comes from immunoSEQ multiplex PCR, and its TCRdb copy is limited to in-frame clones, with some not included. The sample contains about 420,000 clones, 70% to 90% of which appear only once. The V gene lost 4 bases and the J gene lost 4 bases, with 17 bases spanning the gap. The CDR3 runs 15 residues. The germline V gene encodes CDR1 SGHTS and CDR2 YDEGEE. The sample taken for sequencing was peripheral blood. The receptor was derived from a man younger than 30 with COVID-19, enrolled during active disease. V usage is TRBV5-8 and J usage is TRBJ1-2; D perhaps matches TRBD1 (6 bases). CDR3 protein: CASSQGTGRLYGYTF. As DNA, the CDR3 is TGTGCCAGCAGCCAGGGAACAGGGCGCCTCTATGGCTACACCTTC. Filled out from reference TRBV5-8 and TRBJ1-2, the complete variable domain reads EAGVTQSPTHLIKTRGQQATLRCSPISGHTSVYWYQQALGLGLQFLLWYDEGEERNRGNFPPRFSGRQFPNYSSELNVNALELEDSALYLCASSQGTGRLYGYTFGSGTRLTVV.